A selection of T cell receptor beta chains follows, all from one sample in a study of T cell repertoires in cytomegalovirus infection. TCRdb used MiXCR to reprocess the reads, holding one entry per CDR3 protein. In the table there are approximately 500,000 distinct CDR3 sequences, approximately 10% of which are singletons. Sequenced material: PBMCs. The receptors were sampled from a human donor in good health (CMV status not recorded). Some clones in this sample may be carry-over from other donors' samples. The CDR3 runs from the conserved cysteine through the conserved F or W. The D gene is left open where the match is weak. Only some rows state a clone size, as once, few, many or a class for expanded clones.

size	J	D	V	CDR3	DNA
-	TRBJ1-5	-	TRBV20-1	CSAARDGDQPQHF	TGCAGTGCTGCCCGGGACGGCGATCAGCCCCAGCATTTT
many	TRBJ1-6	-	TRBV12-3/TRBV12-4	CASSFGGGESPLHF	TGTGCCAGCAGTTTTGGTGGGGGCGAGTCACCCCTCCACTTT
once	TRBJ1-3	-	TRBV2	CASCKDSGNTIYF	TGTGCCAGCTGTAAGGACAGTGGAAACACCATATATTTT
few	TRBJ1-5	TRBD1	TRBV27	CASSTYRGLTSNQPQHF	TGTGCCAGCAGTACCTACAGGGGGCTGACGAGCAATCAGCCCCAGCATTTT
few	TRBJ2-7	-	TRBV4-1	CASSQDLGRTYEQYF	TGCGCCAGCAGCCAAGATTTGGGTCGGACCTACGAGCAGTACTTC
-	TRBJ2-7	TRBD1	TRBV14	CASSKGTGGFYEQYF	TGTGCCAGCAGCAAAGGGACAGGGGGCTTCTACGAGCAGTACTTC
-	TRBJ1-3	-	TRBV14	CASSLLEPLSGNTIYF	TGTGCCAGCAGCCTATTAGAGCCTTTATCTGGAAACACCATATATTTT
many	TRBJ1-2	TRBD1	TRBV7-9	CASSATGGEGYTF	TGTGCCAGCAGTGCGACAGGGGGTGAGGGCTACACCTTC
few	TRBJ2-1	-	TRBV5-1	CASRSDNEQFF	TGCGCCAGCAGGTCCGACAATGAGCAGTTCTTC
-	TRBJ1-4	-	TRBV20-1	CSASSRFQNDEKLFF	TGCAGTGCTAGTTCGCGGTTCCAGAATGATGAAAAACTGTTTTTT
-	TRBJ1-2	-	TRBV20-1	CSARARAGVGYTF	TGCAGTGCTAGAGCCCGGGCAGGGGTGGGCTACACCTTC
many	TRBJ1-5	TRBD1	TRBV20-1	CSARERLGTGRNQPQHF	TGCAGTGCTAGAGAGCGCTTAGGGACAGGCCGAAATCAGCCCCAGCATTTT
-	TRBJ2-7	-	TRBV7-9	CASSLNYQNFSYEQYF	TGTGCCAGCAGCTTAAACTACCAGAATTTTTCCTACGAGCAGTACTTC
many	TRBJ2-1	-	TRBV12-3/TRBV12-4	CASSWSGRSSYNEQFF	TGTGCCAGCAGTTGGTCGGGGCGGAGCTCCTACAATGAGCAGTTCTTC
many	TRBJ2-1	-	TRBV11-2	CASIRDDSYNEQFF	TGTGCCAGTATACGGGACGACTCCTACAATGAGCAGTTCTTC
many	TRBJ2-4	-	TRBV7-2	CASSSLRGSNIQYF	TGTGCCAGCAGCTCACTCCGGGGGAGCAACATTCAGTACTTC
many	TRBJ2-2	-	TRBV7-2	CASSLAAVVATGELFF	TGTGCCAGCAGCTTAGCGGCTGTGGTAGCGACCGGGGAGCTGTTTTTT
many	TRBJ2-1	-	TRBV7-9	CASSDIHNEQFF	TGTGCCAGCAGCGACATACACAATGAGCAGTTCTTC
many	TRBJ2-5	-	TRBV6-1	CASGVMYETQYF	TGTGCCAGCGGGGTTATGTACGAGACCCAGTACTTC
-	TRBJ2-1	-	TRBV27	CASSRPRETYNEQFF	TGTGCCAGCAGCCGTCCGAGGGAAACCTACAATGAGCAGTTCTTC
many	TRBJ2-7	TRBD2	TRBV7-8	CASSGTSGGLSSYEQYF	TGTGCCAGCAGCGGGACTAGCGGGGGGCTTAGCTCCTACGAGCAGTACTTC
-	TRBJ2-7	-	TRBV6-5	CASSYRGTTYEQYF	TGTGCCAGCAGTTACCGAGGCACAACCTACGAGCAGTACTTC
many	TRBJ1-5	TRBD1	TRBV19	CASSTTGTGGSQPQHF	TGTGCCAGTAGTACAACCGGGACAGGGGGCAGTCAGCCCCAGCATTTT
many	TRBJ1-5	-	TRBV27	CASSLRGGARGSNQPQHF	TGTGCCAGCAGTTTGCGGGGGGGGGCGCGCGGAAGCAATCAGCCCCAGCATTTT
few	TRBJ2-1	TRBD2	TRBV2	CASRAPTSGGPREQFF	TGTGCCAGCAGGGCCCCGACTAGCGGGGGGCCTCGTGAGCAGTTCTTC
many	TRBJ2-7	TRBD2	TRBV7-6	CASSSTPTSEAYEQYF	TGTGCCAGCAGCTCAACGCCGACTAGCGAGGCCTACGAGCAGTACTTC
many	TRBJ1-3	-	TRBV27	CASGLSSGNTIYF	TGTGCCAGCGGTTTAAGCTCTGGAAACACCATATATTTT
many	TRBJ2-5	-	TRBV12-3/TRBV12-4	CASTALEQETQYF	TGTGCCAGCACCGCACTAGAACAGGAGACCCAGTACTTC
many	TRBJ2-5	-	TRBV7-9	CASSSGTGPGETQYF	TGTGCCAGCAGCTCAGGGACGGGACCGGGAGAGACCCAGTACTTC
-	TRBJ2-2	-	TRBV20-1	CSARVSAANTGELFF	TGCAGTGCTAGAGTTTCAGCGGCGAACACCGGGGAGCTGTTTTTT
many	TRBJ2-1	-	TRBV20-1	CSAVGDNEQFF	TGCAGTGCCGTTGGGGACAATGAGCAGTTCTTC
many	TRBJ1-3	-	TRBV20-1	CSARVMYRPSGNTIYF	TGCAGTGCTAGAGTAATGTACCGGCCCTCTGGAAACACCATATATTTT
few	TRBJ2-1	TRBD1	TRBV20-1	CSARAPNRGNYNEQFF	TGCAGTGCTAGAGCTCCAAACAGGGGGAACTACAATGAGCAGTTCTTC
many	TRBJ1-2	-	TRBV19	CASSIGRRNYGYTF	TGTGCCAGTAGTATCGGTAGGAGGAACTATGGCTACACCTTC
few	TRBJ2-1	-	TRBV23-1	CASSQPDSRRSSYNEQFF	TGCGCCAGCAGTCAACCGGACAGCCGACGGAGCTCCTACAATGAGCAGTTCTTC
-	TRBJ2-1	TRBD2	TRBV14	CASSQEASGRTQFF	TGTGCCAGCAGCCAAGAGGCTAGCGGGAGGACGCAGTTCTTC
many	TRBJ1-2	-	TRBV12-3/TRBV12-4	CASSINYGYTF	TGTGCCAGCAGTATTAACTATGGCTACACCTTC
-	TRBJ1-2	-	TRBV2	CASGRTESAYGYTF	TGTGCCAGCGGACGGACAGAGAGCGCCTATGGCTACACCTTC
many	TRBJ2-7	TRBD2	TRBV2	CASSQETSGGSLKQYF	TGTGCCAGCAGCCAGGAGACTAGCGGGGGGTCTTTGAAGCAGTACTTC